These 13 T cell receptor beta chains share one sample of origin, sequenced in a study of CD8 T cells in Susac syndrome. RNA totalling roughly 0.5 to 1 ug underwent reverse transcription with random hexamers. TCRdb re-derived calls from the immunoSEQ multiplex PCR reads in MiXCR, one entry per CDR3 protein. The data hold approximately 160,000 distinct CDR3 sequences, with under 95% observed a single time. Sequences were obtained from CD4+ T cells from PBMCs. All receptors come from a human donor with multiple sclerosis.

The J gene is TRBJ2-7, the V gene TRBV6-6; no clear D gene. Germline CDR1 MNHNY, CDR2 SVGAGI (reference sequence). The V end was cut by 6 bases, the J end by 3 bases, with 9 bases between. The CDR3 is made up of 12 amino acids. DNA for the CDR3: TGTGCCAGCAGGCAAACGGACTACGAGCAGTACTTC. As protein: CASRQTDYEQYF.

This chain joins TRBV1 and TRBJ1-1; the D call of TRBD1 is as the table states it, not checked on the DNA. TRBV1 is given as a pseudogene. The CDR3 spans 12 residues. DNA of the CDR3: TGCACCAGCAGCCAAGCCGGGACCAGGGCTTTCTTT. As protein: CTSSQAGTRAFF.

J is TRBJ1-2 and V is TRBV6-5; the D gene is possibly TRBD1 (5 bases). Trimming took off 5 bases at V and 0 bases at J, with 13 bases between the two ends. Per germline, CDR1 MNHEY and CDR2 SVGAGI. This CDR3 comprises 15 residues. CDR3 DNA sequence: TGTGCCAGCAGTCAATTACAGGCCACTAACTATGGCTACACCTTC. Translated: CASSQLQATNYGYTF.

This clonotype was found once. In DNA form, the CDR3 reads TGTGCCAGCAGTTACCGAAGGACTCTCACTAACACAGATACGCAGTATTTT. Translated, it gives CASSYRRTLTNTDTQYF. This sequence joins TRBV6-5 and TRBJ2-3; D may be TRBD2 (5 bases). Germline V gives CDR1 MNHEY, CDR2 SVGAGI. With 2 bases removed from V and 2 bases from J, the gap between germline ends came to 17 bases. The CDR3 covers 17 residues.

The chain recombines TRBV30 with TRBJ2-1, with 7 bases fitting TRBD2. J gave up 1 base and V 4 bases, and 4 bases lay outside the gene matches. This CDR3 has 14 amino acids. Per the germline V gene, CDR1 is GTSNPN and CDR2 is SVGIG (reference sequence). The CDR3 spells CAWTYGGSYNEQFF. CDR3 coding DNA: TGTGCCTGGACGTACGGGGGGTCCTACAATGAGCAGTTCTTC.

The chain couples TRBV7-2 to TRBJ1-2; possible D gene TRBD1, 5 bases. The CDR3 sequence is 14 residues long. V was cut by 4 bases and J by 4 bases, with 13 bases left in between. Germline V gives CDR1 SGHTA, CDR2 FQGNSA. The CDR3 is CASSSAQGSYGYTF. Written as DNA, the CDR3 is TGTGCCAGCAGCTCAGCTCAGGGAAGCTATGGCTACACCTTC.

This chain connects TRBV4-3 to TRBJ2-5; TRBD2 agrees at 8 bases. Unmatched junction bases numbered 13, after V lost 4 bases and J lost 3 bases. The CDR3 is made up of 17 amino acids. Germline V gene lookup returns CDR1 LGHNA and CDR2 YSLEER. This chain's CDR3 is CASSLQWPAGVEETQYF. The DNA of the CDR3 is TGCGCCAGCAGCCTACAGTGGCCAGCGGGAGTCGAAGAGACCCAGTACTTC.

The rearrangement joins TRBV20-1 to TRBJ2-6; TRBD2 matches at 7 bases. Germline CDR1 DFQATT, CDR2 SNEGSKA (reference sequence). The CDR3 length is 17 residues. After removal of 1 base from V and 0 bases from J, the junction contained 6 bases not matched to a gene. The chain's CDR3 is CSARGGGSRSGANVLTF. CDR3 coding DNA: TGCAGTGCTAGAGGTGGCGGGAGCCGCTCTGGGGCCAACGTCCTGACTTTC.

V usage is TRBV12-3 or TRBV12-4 and J usage is TRBJ1-2; perhaps TRBD1 as D (5 bases). The V end lost 3 bases, the J end lost 0 bases, and 11 bases lay between the germline ends. The CDR3 is 15 residues long. This CDR3 reads CASSLMAGTNYGYTF. DNA for the CDR3: TGTGCCAGCAGTTTGATGGCAGGGACTAACTATGGCTACACCTTC.

This rearrangement joins TRBV4-1 to TRBJ1-2; D is undetermined. The germline V gene encodes CDR1 MGHRA and CDR2 YSYEKL. CDR3 length: 14 residues. Trimming removed 1 base at V and 4 bases at J, with 10 bases between. CDR3 DNA: TGCGCCAGCAGCCAAGTGGTCGGCCTCTATGGCTACACCTTC. Amino acid sequence: CASSQVVGLYGYTF.

V usage is TRBV27 and J usage is TRBJ1-1, with D possibly being TRBD1 (6 bases). This CDR3 has 14 amino acids. Trimming took 0 bases from V and 5 from J, leaving 10 bases between them. Germline V gene sequence: CDR1 MNHEY, CDR2 SMNVEV (reference sequence). CDR3: CASSLSLQGTEAFF. DNA of the CDR3: TGTGCCAGCAGTTTATCGTTGCAGGGGACTGAAGCTTTCTTT.

CDR3 DNA: TGTGCCAGCAGCTTAACTAGAGGTGGCGGGGAGCTGTTTTTT. Its protein is CASSLTRGGGELFF. The chain carries TRBV7-3 and TRBJ2-2; no definite D call. There are 14 residues in the CDR3. Trimming stripped 0 bases from V and 7 bases from J, with 9 bases between. Per the germline V gene, CDR1 is SGHTA and CDR2 is FQGTGA.

CDR3 sequence: CASSLLQGGSTEAFF. The CDR3 DNA reads TGTGCCAGCAGTTTACTGCAAGGGGGGAGCACTGAAGCTTTCTTT. The chain is built from TRBV12-3 or TRBV12-4 and TRBJ1-1, with D perhaps matching TRBD1 (6 bases). The CDR3 covers 15 residues. Deletions cut 2 bases from V and 4 bases from J, with 14 bases between.